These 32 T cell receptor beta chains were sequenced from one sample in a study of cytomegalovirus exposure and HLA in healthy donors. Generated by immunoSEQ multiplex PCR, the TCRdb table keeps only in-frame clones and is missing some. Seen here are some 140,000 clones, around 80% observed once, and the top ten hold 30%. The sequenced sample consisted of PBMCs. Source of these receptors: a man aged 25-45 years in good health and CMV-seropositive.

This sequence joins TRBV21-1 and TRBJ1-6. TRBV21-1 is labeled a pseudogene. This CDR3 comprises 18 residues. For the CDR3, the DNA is TGTGCCAGCAGCCCCTGTCGAAGGAGCACCTCCTATAATTCACCCCTCCACTTT. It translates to CASSPCRRSTSYNSPLHF.

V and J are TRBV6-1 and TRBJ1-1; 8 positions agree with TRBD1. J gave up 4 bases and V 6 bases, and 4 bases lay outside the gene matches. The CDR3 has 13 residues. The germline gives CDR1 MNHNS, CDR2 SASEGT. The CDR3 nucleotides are TGTGCCAGCAGAGGACAGGGAAGCACTGAAGCTTTCTTT. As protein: CASRGQGSTEAFF.

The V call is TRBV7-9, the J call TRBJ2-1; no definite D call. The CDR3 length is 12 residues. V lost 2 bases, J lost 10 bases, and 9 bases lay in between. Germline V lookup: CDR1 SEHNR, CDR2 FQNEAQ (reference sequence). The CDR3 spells CASSLIGFEQFF. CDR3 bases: TGTGCCAGCAGCTTAATCGGTTTCGAGCAGTTCTTC.

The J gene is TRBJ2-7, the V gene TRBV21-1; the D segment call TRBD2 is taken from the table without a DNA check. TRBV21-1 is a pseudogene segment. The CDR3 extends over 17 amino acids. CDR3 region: CANAALSGGAGGYEQYF. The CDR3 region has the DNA TGTGCCAACGCGGCTCTCAGCGGGGGGGCGGGAGGATACGAGCAGTACTTC.

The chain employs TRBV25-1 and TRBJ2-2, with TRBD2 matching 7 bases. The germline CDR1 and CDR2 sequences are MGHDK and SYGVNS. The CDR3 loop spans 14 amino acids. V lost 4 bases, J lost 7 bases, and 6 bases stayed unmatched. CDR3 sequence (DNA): TGTGCCAGCAGTGGGCGCGCTAGCGGCGGGGAGCTGTTTTTT. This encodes CASSGRASGGELFF. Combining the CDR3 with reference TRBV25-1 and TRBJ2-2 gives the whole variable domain EADIYQTPRYLVIGTGKKITLECSQTMGHDKMYWYQQDPGMELHLIHYSYGVNSTEKGDLSSESTVSRIRTEHFPLTLESARPSHTSQYLCASSGRASGGELFFGEGSRLTVL.

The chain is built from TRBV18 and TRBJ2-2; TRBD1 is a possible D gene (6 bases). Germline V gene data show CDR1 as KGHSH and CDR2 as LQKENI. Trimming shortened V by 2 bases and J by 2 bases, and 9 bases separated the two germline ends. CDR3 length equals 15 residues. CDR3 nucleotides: TGTGCCAGCTCACCAGGGACACCTAACACCGGGGAGCTGTTTTTT. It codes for CASSPGTPNTGELFF.

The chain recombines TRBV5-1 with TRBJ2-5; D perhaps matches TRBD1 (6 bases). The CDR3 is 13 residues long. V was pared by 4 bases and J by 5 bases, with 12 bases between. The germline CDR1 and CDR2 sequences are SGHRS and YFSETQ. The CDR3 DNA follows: TGCGCCAGCAGCACCCAGGGGTTGGAGACCCAGTACTTC. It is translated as CASSTQGLETQYF.

The DNA for the CDR3 is TGTGCCAGCAGATCCGCGCGACGGGAAAATGGCTACACCTTC. Translating it yields CASRSARRENGYTF. The J gene is TRBJ1-2, the V gene TRBV6-1, with D hard to call. The CDR3 sequence is 14 residues long. Germline V lookup: CDR1 MNHNS, CDR2 SASEGT. Trimming pared 6 bases from V and 6 bases from J, leaving 17 bases between.

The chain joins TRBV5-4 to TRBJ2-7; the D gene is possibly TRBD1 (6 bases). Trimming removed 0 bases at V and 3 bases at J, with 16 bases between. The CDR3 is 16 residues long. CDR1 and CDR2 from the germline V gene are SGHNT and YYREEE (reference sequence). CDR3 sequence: CASSLGDPGQSYEQYF. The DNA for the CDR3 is TGTGCCAGCAGCTTGGGGGACCCGGGACAAAGCTACGAGCAGTACTTC.

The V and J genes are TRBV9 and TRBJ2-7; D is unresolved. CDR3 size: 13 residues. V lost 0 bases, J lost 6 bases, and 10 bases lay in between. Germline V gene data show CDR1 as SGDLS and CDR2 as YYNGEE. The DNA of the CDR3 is TGTGCCAGCAGCGTAGAACAGCAGAGCGAGCAGTACTTC. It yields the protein CASSVEQQSEQYF.

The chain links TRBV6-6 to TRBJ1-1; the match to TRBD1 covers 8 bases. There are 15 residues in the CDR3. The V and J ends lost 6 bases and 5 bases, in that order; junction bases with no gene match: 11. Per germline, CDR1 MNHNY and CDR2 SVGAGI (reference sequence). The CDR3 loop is CASRTPGGAWTEAFF. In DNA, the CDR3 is TGTGCCAGCAGGACCCCAGGGGGCGCGTGGACTGAAGCTTTCTTT.

This chain's CDR3 is CASSQQLLAGRQYEQYF. In DNA form, the CDR3 reads TGCGCCAGCAGCCAACAACTCTTAGCGGGGCGGCAGTACGAGCAGTACTTC. The chain employs TRBV4-3 and TRBJ2-7, with 8 bases lining up with TRBD2. The V gene end was trimmed by 2 bases and the J gene end by 4 bases; junction bases not matched to a gene: 13. Germline lookup yields CDR1 LGHNA and CDR2 YSLEER. The CDR3 extends over 17 amino acids.

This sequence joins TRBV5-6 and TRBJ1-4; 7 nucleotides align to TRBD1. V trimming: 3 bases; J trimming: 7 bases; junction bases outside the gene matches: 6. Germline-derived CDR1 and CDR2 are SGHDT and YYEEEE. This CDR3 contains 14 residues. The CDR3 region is CASSSDRVGEKLFF. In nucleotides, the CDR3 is TGTGCCAGCAGCTCCGACAGGGTGGGTGAAAAACTGTTTTTT.

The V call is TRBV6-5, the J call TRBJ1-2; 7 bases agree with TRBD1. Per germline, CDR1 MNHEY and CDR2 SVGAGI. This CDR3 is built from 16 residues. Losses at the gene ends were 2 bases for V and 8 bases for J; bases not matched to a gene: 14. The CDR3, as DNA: TGTGCCAGCAGTTACGGTCGAGGGGGCGCGTCGAGGGGCTACACCTTC. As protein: CASSYGRGGASRGYTF.

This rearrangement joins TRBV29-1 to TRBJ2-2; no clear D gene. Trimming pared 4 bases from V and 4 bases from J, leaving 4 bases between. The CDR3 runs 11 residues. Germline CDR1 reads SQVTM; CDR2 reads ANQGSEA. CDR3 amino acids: CSVGSTGELFF. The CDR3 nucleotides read TGCAGCGTTGGGAGCACCGGGGAGCTGTTTTTT.

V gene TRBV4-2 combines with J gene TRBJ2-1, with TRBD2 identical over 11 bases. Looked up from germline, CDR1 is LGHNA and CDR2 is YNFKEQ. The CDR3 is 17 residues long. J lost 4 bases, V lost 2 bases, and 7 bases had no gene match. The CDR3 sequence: CASSQSGTSGNYNEQFF. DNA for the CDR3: TGTGCCAGCAGCCAATCAGGGACTAGCGGAAATTACAATGAGCAGTTCTTC.

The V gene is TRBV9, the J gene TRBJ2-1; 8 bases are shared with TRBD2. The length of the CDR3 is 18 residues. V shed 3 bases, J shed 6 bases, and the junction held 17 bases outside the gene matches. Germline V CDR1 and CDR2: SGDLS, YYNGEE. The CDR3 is CASSAGGSGSGPLNEQFF. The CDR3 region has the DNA TGTGCCAGCAGCGCGGGGGGGAGTGGGAGTGGGCCCCTCAATGAGCAGTTCTTC. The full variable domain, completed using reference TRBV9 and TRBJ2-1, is DSGVTQTPKHLITATGQRVTLRCSPRSGDLSVYWYQQSLDQGLQFLIQYYNGEERAKGNILERFSAQQFPDLHSELNLSSLELGDSALYFCASSAGGSGSGPLNEQFFGPGTRLTVL.

The CDR3 spells CAISEGPAQYF. The CDR3, as DNA: TGTGCCATCAGTGAGGGGCCGGCGCAGTACTTC. The V and J genes are TRBV10-3 and TRBJ2-7, with D unclear. The CDR3 has 11 residues. The germline V gene encodes CDR1 ENHRY and CDR2 SYGVKD. Deletions cut 2 bases from V and 9 bases from J, with 8 bases between.

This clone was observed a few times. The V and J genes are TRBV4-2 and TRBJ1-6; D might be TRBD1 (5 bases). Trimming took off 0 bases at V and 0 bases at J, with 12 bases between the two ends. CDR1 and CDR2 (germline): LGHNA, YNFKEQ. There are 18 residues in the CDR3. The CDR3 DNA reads TGTGCCAGCAGCCAAGATGCGGGGGGAAGCTCCTATAATTCACCCCTCCACTTT. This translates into CASSQDAGGSSYNSPLHF.

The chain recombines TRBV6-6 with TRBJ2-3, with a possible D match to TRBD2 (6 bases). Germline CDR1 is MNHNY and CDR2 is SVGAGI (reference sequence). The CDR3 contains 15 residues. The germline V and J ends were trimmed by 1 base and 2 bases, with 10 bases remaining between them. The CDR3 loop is CASSYFGGYTDTQYF. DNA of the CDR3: TGTGCCAGCAGTTACTTCGGGGGTTACACAGATACGCAGTATTTT.

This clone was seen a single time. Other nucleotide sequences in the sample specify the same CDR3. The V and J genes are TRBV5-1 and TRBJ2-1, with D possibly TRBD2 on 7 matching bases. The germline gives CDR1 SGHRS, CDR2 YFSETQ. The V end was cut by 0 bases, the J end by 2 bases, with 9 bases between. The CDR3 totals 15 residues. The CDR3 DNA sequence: TGCGCCAGCAGCTTGGAGGGGGGGGCCTACAATGAGCAGTTCTTC. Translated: CASSLEGGAYNEQFF. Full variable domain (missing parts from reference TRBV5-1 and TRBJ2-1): KAGVTQTPRYLIKTRGQQVTLSCSPISGHRSVSWYQQTPGQGLQFLFEYFSETQRNKGNFPGRFSGRQFSNSRSEMNVSTLELGDSALYLCASSLEGGAYNEQFFGPGTRLTVL.

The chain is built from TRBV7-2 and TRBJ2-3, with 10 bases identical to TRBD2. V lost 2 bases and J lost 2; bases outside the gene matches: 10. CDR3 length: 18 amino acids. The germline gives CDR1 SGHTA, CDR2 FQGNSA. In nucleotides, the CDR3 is TGTGCCAGCAGCTTATACAGCGGGGGGGTGAAATTCACAGATACGCAGTATTTT. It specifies CASSLYSGGVKFTDTQYF. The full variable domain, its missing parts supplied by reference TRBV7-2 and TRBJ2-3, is GAGVSQSPSNKVTEKGKDVELRCDPISGHTALYWYRQSLGQGLEFLIYFQGNSAPDKSGLPSDRFSAERTGGSVSTLTIQRTQQEDSAVYLCASSLYSGGVKFTDTQYFGPGTRLTVL.

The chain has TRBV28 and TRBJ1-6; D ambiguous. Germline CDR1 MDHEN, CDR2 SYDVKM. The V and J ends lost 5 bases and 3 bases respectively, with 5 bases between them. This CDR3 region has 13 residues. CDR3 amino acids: CASSPSYNSPLHF. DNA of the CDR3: TGTGCCAGCAGTCCTAGCTATAATTCACCCCTCCACTTT.

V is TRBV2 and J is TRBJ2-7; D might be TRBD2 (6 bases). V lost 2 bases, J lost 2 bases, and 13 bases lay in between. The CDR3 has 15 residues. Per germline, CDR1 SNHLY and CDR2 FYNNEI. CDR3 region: CASSERGGIPYEQYF. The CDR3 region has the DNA TGTGCCAGCAGTGAACGTGGGGGGATCCCCTACGAGCAGTACTTC.

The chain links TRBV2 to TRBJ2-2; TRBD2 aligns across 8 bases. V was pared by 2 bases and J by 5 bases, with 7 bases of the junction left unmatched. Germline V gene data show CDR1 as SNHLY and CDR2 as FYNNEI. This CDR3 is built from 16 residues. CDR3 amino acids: CASSELRTSRTGELFF. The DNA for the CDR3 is TGTGCCAGCAGTGAATTAAGGACTAGCAGAACCGGGGAGCTGTTTTTT.

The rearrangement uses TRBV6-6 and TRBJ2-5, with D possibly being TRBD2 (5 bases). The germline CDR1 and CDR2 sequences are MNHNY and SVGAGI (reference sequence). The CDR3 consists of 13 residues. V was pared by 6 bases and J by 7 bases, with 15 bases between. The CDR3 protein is CASSPDSGGTQYF. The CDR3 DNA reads TGTGCCAGCAGCCCGGACTCTGGAGGGACCCAGTACTTC.

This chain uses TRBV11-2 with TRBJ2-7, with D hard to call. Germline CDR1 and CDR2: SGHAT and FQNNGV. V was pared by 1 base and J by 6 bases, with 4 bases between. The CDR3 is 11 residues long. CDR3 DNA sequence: TGTGCCAGCAGCTTAGCCCTCGAGCAGTACTTC. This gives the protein CASSLALEQYF.

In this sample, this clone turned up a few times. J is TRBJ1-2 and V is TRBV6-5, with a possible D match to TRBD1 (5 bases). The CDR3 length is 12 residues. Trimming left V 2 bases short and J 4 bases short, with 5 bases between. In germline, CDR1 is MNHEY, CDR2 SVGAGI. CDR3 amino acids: CASSYQGYGYTF. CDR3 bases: TGTGCCAGCAGTTACCAGGGCTATGGCTACACCTTC.

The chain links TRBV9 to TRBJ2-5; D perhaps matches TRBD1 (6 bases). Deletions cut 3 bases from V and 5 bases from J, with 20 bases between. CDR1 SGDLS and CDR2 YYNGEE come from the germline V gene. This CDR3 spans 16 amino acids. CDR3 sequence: CASSASIQGSGETQYF. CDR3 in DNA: TGTGCCAGCAGCGCCTCTATACAGGGAAGTGGTGAGACCCAGTACTTC.

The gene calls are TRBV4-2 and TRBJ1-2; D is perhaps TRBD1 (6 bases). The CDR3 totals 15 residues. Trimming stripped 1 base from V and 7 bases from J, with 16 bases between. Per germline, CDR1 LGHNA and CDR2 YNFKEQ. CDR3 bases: TGTGCCAGCAGCCAAGTGCTTTGGCAGGGGTCTGGCTACACCTTC. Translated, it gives CASSQVLWQGSGYTF.

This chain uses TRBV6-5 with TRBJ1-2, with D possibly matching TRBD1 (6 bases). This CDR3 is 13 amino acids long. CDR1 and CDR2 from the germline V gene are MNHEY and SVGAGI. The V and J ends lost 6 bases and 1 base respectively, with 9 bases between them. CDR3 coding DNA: TGTGCCAGCAGCCGGGACATTAACTATGGCTACACCTTC. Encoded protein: CASSRDINYGYTF.

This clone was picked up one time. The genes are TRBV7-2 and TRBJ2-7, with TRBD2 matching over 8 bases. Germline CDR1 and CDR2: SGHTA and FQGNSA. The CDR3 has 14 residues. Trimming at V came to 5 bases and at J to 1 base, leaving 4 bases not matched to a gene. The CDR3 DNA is TGTGCCAGCAGCGTCCAGCGGGGGTCCTACGAGCAGTACTTC. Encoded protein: CASSVQRGSYEQYF.